One sample yielded the 5 T cell receptor beta chains listed below, sequenced in a study of Tregs in tolerant kidney transplant recipients. Data came from immunoSEQ multiplex PCR; TCRdb stores just in-frame clones and leaves some out. In the table there are about 240,000 clones, roughly 80% of which are singletons. Sample: CD4+ T cells from blood. The origin of the receptors is a human donor in good health.

The rearrangement uses TRBV5-5 and TRBJ2-1; D is possibly TRBD1 (6 bases). The CDR3 totals 14 residues. V was clipped by 0 bases and J by 7 bases, with 11 bases between them. Germline-derived CDR1 and CDR2 are SGHKS and YYEKEE (reference sequence). The CDR3 sequence is CASSLAQGGNEQFF. CDR3 coding DNA: TGTGCCAGCAGCTTGGCGCAAGGGGGTAATGAGCAGTTCTTC.

The chain combines TRBV18 with TRBJ1-2, with D uncertain. This CDR3 region has 13 residues. CDR1 and CDR2 (germline): KGHSH, LQKENI. Trimming shortened V by 3 bases and J by 6 bases, and 11 bases separated the two germline ends. The CDR3, as DNA: TGTGCCAGCTCACCCGGGATTTTGGATGGCTACACCTTC. Protein sequence: CASSPGILDGYTF.

V usage is TRBV29-1 and J usage is TRBJ2-3; D tentatively fits TRBD1 or TRBD2 (6 bases each). Trimming removed 3 bases at V and 5 bases at J, with 15 bases between. From germline, CDR1 is SQVTM and CDR2 ANQGSEA. CDR3 length: 14 amino acids. This chain's CDR3 is CSVEKTGAGDTQYF. The CDR3 coding sequence is TGCAGCGTTGAGAAAACGGGGGCCGGAGATACGCAGTATTTT.

This chain connects TRBV4-1 to TRBJ1-4; 8 nucleotides align to TRBD1. The trim removed 4 bases at V and 5 bases at J, leaving 9 bases unmatched. From germline, CDR1 is MGHRA and CDR2 YSYEKL. The length of the CDR3 is 16 residues. CDR3 sequence reads: CASSRNTGTGNEKLFF. The CDR3 DNA is TGCGCCAGCAGCCGAAACACCGGGACAGGAAATGAAAAACTGTTTTTT.

The J gene is TRBJ1-5, the V gene TRBV2; 7 nucleotides align to TRBD1. The CDR3 loop spans 16 amino acids. Looked up from germline, CDR1 is SNHLY and CDR2 is FYNNEI. The trim removed 0 bases at V and 0 bases at J, leaving 2 bases unmatched. CDR3 coding DNA: TGTGCCAGCAGTGAAGCCGACAGGGTTAGCAATCAGCCCCAGCATTTT. Amino acids: CASSEADRVSNQPQHF.